One sample yielded the 23 T cell receptor beta chains listed below, sequenced in a study of blood T cell repertoires in COVID-19. The method was immunoSEQ multiplex PCR; TCRdb's version includes in-frame clones alone and lacks a portion of them. The sample includes some 270,000 clones, 75% to 95% seen only once; the top ten take 2.8%. Material for sequencing was PBMCs or T cells enriched from blood (not recorded which). These receptors all stem from a man aged 40-49 years who had been exposed to COVID-19.

V is TRBV15 and J is TRBJ1-4; TRBD1 matches 9 bases. The CDR3 has 17 residues. Looked up from germline, CDR1 is LNHNV and CDR2 is YYDKDF (reference sequence). The trim removed 4 bases at V and 5 bases at J, leaving 11 bases unmatched. The CDR3 coding sequence is TGTGCCACCAGCACCTGGGACAGGGAGAACATGAATGAAAAACTGTTTTTT. As protein: CATSTWDRENMNEKLFF.

The chain employs TRBV27 and TRBJ1-1, with D possibly being TRBD1 (6 bases). V was cut by 2 bases and J by 5 bases, with 9 bases left in between. The CDR3 is 13 amino acids. Germline V gene lookup returns CDR1 MNHEY and CDR2 SMNVEV (reference sequence). CDR3 amino acids: CASSLTGTTEAFF. CDR3 coding DNA: TGTGCCAGCAGTTTAACAGGGACGACTGAAGCTTTCTTT.

The DNA for the CDR3 is TGTGCCAGCAGAAATACCGGACAGGGGTCCTACGAGCAGTACTTC. The encoded protein is CASRNTGQGSYEQYF. The chain combines TRBV28 with TRBJ2-7; 9 nucleotides match TRBD1. CDR1 is MDHEN, CDR2 SYDVKM, per germline. The V gene end was trimmed by 6 bases and the J gene end by 1 base; junction bases not matched to a gene: 7. This CDR3 spans 15 amino acids.

V and J are TRBV9 and TRBJ2-3; TRBD2 might be the D (5 bases). The germline CDR1 and CDR2 sequences are SGDLS and YYNGEE. V dropped 3 bases and J dropped 1 base, with 15 bases sitting between them. CDR3 size: 16 residues. CDR3: CASSADYSGGTDTQYF. The DNA of the CDR3 is TGTGCCAGCAGCGCCGACTACAGCGGAGGCACAGATACGCAGTATTTT.

The chain links TRBV7-9 to TRBJ1-1; the match to TRBD1 covers 9 bases. With 7 bases clipped from V and 1 base from J, the junction kept 13 bases outside the gene matches. Germline loops: CDR1 SEHNR, CDR2 FQNEAQ (reference sequence). The CDR3 is 17 amino acids. The CDR3 protein is CASNSGTGSLWNTEAFF. DNA of the CDR3: TGTGCCAGCAATTCGGGGACAGGGTCTTTGTGGAACACTGAAGCTTTCTTT.

In this sample, this clone turned up once. The CDR3 DNA is TGTGCCAGCAGCCCAAAAGAGCAGTACTTC. It yields the protein CASSPKEQYF. The V call is TRBV3-1 (or the pseudogene TRBV3-2), the J call TRBJ2-7; no reliable D call. The CDR3 covers 10 residues. The V gene lost 4 bases and the J gene lost 7 bases, with 5 bases spanning the gap. Germline V gives CDR1 LGHDT, CDR2 YNNKEL (reference sequence).

The CDR3 sequence is CASSFNYEQYF. CDR3 sequence (DNA): TGTGCCAGCAGCTTCAATTACGAGCAGTACTTC. The gene calls are TRBV5-6 and TRBJ2-7; the D is unclear. Germline-derived CDR1 and CDR2 are SGHDT and YYEEEE. The CDR3 is made up of 11 amino acids. The V end lost 2 bases, the J end lost 4 bases, and 4 bases lay between the germline ends.

The rearrangement uses TRBV5-1 and TRBJ1-6, with D unresolved. Germline CDR1 reads SGHRS; CDR2 reads YFSETQ. V lost 0 bases and J 4 bases, leaving 5 bases between the germline ends. This CDR3 has 14 amino acids. Here the CDR3 reads CASSLDRYNSPLHF. The CDR3 region has the DNA TGCGCCAGCAGCTTGGACAGATATAATTCACCCCTCCACTTT.

The rearrangement joins TRBV5-4 to TRBJ2-1, with 12 bases fitting TRBD2. The CDR3 totals 15 residues. Germline CDR1 SGHNT, CDR2 YYREEE (reference sequence). J gave up 6 bases and V 1 base, and 2 bases lay outside the gene matches. As DNA, the CDR3 is TGTGCCAGCAGCTTGCGGACTAGCGGGACCAATGAGCAGTTCTTC. It yields the protein CASSLRTSGTNEQFF. Full variable domain (missing parts from reference TRBV5-4 and TRBJ2-1): ETGVTQSPTHLIKTRGQQVTLRCSSQSGHNTVSWYQQALGQGPQFIFQYYREEENGRGNFPPRFSGLQFPNYSSELNVNALELDDSALYLCASSLRTSGTNEQFFGPGTRLTVL.

This chain uses TRBV28 with TRBJ1-2, with 8 bases aligning to TRBD1. V lost 7 bases and J lost 7; bases outside the gene matches: 8. Germline V lookup: CDR1 MDHEN, CDR2 SYDVKM. This CDR3 comprises 13 residues. The CDR3 sequence: CASTQGAVFGYTF. CDR3 nucleotides: TGTGCCAGCACTCAGGGGGCGGTCTTTGGCTACACCTTC.

The chain links TRBV9 to TRBJ2-4; D possibly corresponds to TRBD2 (6 bases). The germline CDR1 and CDR2 sequences are SGDLS and YYNGEE. V was shortened by 1 base and J by 0 bases, with 8 bases between the two germline ends. The CDR3 runs 15 residues. The CDR3 protein is CASSVRGLAKNIQYF. The CDR3 nucleotides are TGTGCCAGCAGCGTAAGGGGACTAGCCAAAAACATTCAGTACTTC. The variable domain in full, completed from reference TRBV9 and TRBJ2-4, reads DSGVTQTPKHLITATGQRVTLRCSPRSGDLSVYWYQQSLDQGLQFLIQYYNGEERAKGNILERFSAQQFPDLHSELNLSSLELGDSALYFCASSVRGLAKNIQYFGAGTRLSVL.

The gene calls are TRBV27 and TRBJ2-5, with a weak D call TRBD2 (5 bases). V gave up 8 bases and J gave up 2 bases, with 15 bases separating them. Germline V lookup: CDR1 MNHEY, CDR2 SMNVEV (reference sequence). This CDR3 is built from 14 residues. CDR3 protein: CASRGLAEQETQYF. The CDR3, as DNA: TGTGCCAGCCGTGGTCTAGCCGAGCAAGAGACCCAGTACTTC.

This clone was recorded only once. The V call is TRBV28, the J call TRBJ2-2, with D tentatively TRBD1 (6 bases). V was clipped by 6 bases and J by 4 bases, with 6 bases between them. This CDR3 has 12 amino acids. CDR1 MDHEN and CDR2 SYDVKM come from the germline V gene. The CDR3 region is CASRTGTGELFF. The CDR3 DNA reads TGTGCCAGCAGGACAGGCACCGGGGAGCTGTTTTTT. Full variable domain (outside the CDR3, taken from reference TRBV28 and TRBJ2-2): DVKVTQSSRYLVKRTGEKVFLECVQDMDHENMFWYRQDPGLGLRLIYFSYDVKMKEKGDIPEGYSVSREKKERFSLILESASTNQTSMYLCASRTGTGELFFGEGSRLTVL.

This rearrangement joins TRBV30 to TRBJ1-5, with 10 bases that match TRBD1. Germline loops: CDR1 GTSNPN, CDR2 SVGIG (reference sequence). This CDR3 spans 15 amino acids. Trimming removed 3 bases from V and 6 bases from J; junction bases left unmatched: 8. This chain's CDR3 is CAWSGTGADVQPQHF. The CDR3, as DNA: TGTGCCTGGAGCGGGACAGGGGCGGATGTTCAGCCCCAGCATTTT.

The chain recombines TRBV11-3 with TRBJ2-7, with a tentative D call TRBD1 (5 bases). The CDR3 is made up of 14 amino acids. V dropped 1 base and J dropped 0 bases, with 7 bases sitting between them. Germline V gene lookup returns CDR1 SGHNT and CDR2 YENEEA. CDR3 residues: CASSLGGDSYEQYF. As DNA, the CDR3 is TGTGCCAGCAGCTTAGGGGGCGACTCCTACGAGCAGTACTTC.

V is TRBV4-1 and J is TRBJ1-4, with a tentative D call TRBD1 (5 bases). V lost 2 bases to trimming and J lost 0 bases, with 7 bases between them. Per germline, CDR1 MGHRA and CDR2 YSYEKL. The CDR3 totals 15 residues. The CDR3 sequence is CASSQQGTTNEKLFF. As DNA, the CDR3 is TGCGCCAGCAGCCAACAGGGTACAACTAATGAAAAACTGTTTTTT.

This chain connects TRBV5-1 to TRBJ2-5; 13 positions agree with TRBD2. This CDR3 region has 16 residues. The V segment lost 4 bases and the J segment 2 bases; nucleotides outside the gene matches: 5. The germline gives CDR1 SGHRS, CDR2 YFSETQ. The CDR3 DNA sequence: TGCGCCAGCAGCCTTGGGACTAGCGGGGTTCAAGAGACCCAGTACTTC. Translating it yields CASSLGTSGVQETQYF.

This chain joins TRBV7-9 and TRBJ2-5; 16 positions agree with TRBD2. This CDR3 is built from 18 residues. V gave up 6 bases and J gave up 5 bases; unmatched junction bases: 12. Germline CDR1 SEHNR, CDR2 FQNEAQ (reference sequence). The CDR3 is CASRLTGTSGRGTETQYF. In DNA, the CDR3 is TGTGCCAGCAGATTAACCGGGACTAGCGGGAGGGGAACGGAGACCCAGTACTTC.

The chain recombines TRBV10-3 with TRBJ1-3; TRBD1 matches at 9 bases. Germline assignment: CDR1 ENHRY and CDR2 SYGVKD. V gave up 1 base and J gave up 0 bases; unmatched junction bases: 1. The CDR3 covers 16 residues. CDR3 nucleotide sequence: TGTGCCATCAGTGAGTGGGACAGGGACTCTGGAAACACCATATATTTT. Protein sequence: CAISEWDRDSGNTIYF.

V is TRBV6-5 and J is TRBJ1-2; TRBD1 agrees at 9 bases. The ends lost 2 bases at V and 8 bases at J; junction bases unmatched: 12. Germline CDR1 reads MNHEY; CDR2 reads SVGAGI. The CDR3 extends over 16 amino acids. The CDR3 DNA follows: TGTGCCAGCAGTTACATAAACCCCGGGACAGGGTACGGCTACACCTTC. This encodes CASSYINPGTGYGYTF.

This chain connects TRBV28 to TRBJ2-2; unclear D gene. This CDR3 is built from 11 residues. Trimming removed 6 bases at V and 6 bases at J, with 5 bases between. Looked up from germline, CDR1 is MDHEN and CDR2 is SYDVKM. The DNA of the CDR3 is TGTGCCAGCAGCCCGTCCGGGGAGCTGTTTTTT. This gives the protein CASSPSGELFF.

This clone was counted once. In DNA, the CDR3 is TGTGCCAGCAGCTCCACCGCCGGGACTCGGAACACTGAAGCTTTCTTT. Its protein product is CASSSTAGTRNTEAFF. The chain combines TRBV7-9 with TRBJ1-1; tentative D call: TRBD1 (5 bases). CDR3 size: 16 residues. Germline-derived CDR1 and CDR2 are SEHNR and FQNEAQ (reference sequence). Trimming stripped 4 bases from V and 1 base from J, with 16 bases between. The variable domain in full, with the rest retrieved from reference TRBV7-9 and TRBJ1-1, is DTGVSQNPRHKITKRGQNVTFRCDPISEHNRLYWYRQTLGQGPEFLTYFQNEAQLEKSRLLSDRFSAERPKGSFSTLEIQRTEQGDSAMYLCASSSTAGTRNTEAFFGQGTRLTVV.

The genes are TRBV28 and TRBJ2-7; 11 bases match TRBD1. The CDR3 loop spans 17 amino acids. Germline CDR1 reads MDHEN; CDR2 reads SYDVKM. The trim removed 6 bases at V and 3 bases at J, leaving 13 bases unmatched. CDR3 amino acids: CASRDPGTGGSGYEQYF. The CDR3 DNA sequence: TGTGCCAGCAGGGACCCGGGGACAGGGGGTTCGGGCTACGAGCAGTACTTC.